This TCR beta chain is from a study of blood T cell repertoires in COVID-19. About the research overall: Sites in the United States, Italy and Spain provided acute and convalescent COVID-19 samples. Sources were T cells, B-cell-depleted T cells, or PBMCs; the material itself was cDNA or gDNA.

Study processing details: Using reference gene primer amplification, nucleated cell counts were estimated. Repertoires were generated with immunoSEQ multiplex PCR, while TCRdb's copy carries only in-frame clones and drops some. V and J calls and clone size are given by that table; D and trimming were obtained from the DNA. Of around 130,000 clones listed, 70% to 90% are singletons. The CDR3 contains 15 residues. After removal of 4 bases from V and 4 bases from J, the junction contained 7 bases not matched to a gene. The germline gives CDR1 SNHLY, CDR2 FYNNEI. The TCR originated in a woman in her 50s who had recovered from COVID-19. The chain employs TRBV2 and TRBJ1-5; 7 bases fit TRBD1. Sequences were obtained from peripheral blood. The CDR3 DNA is TGTGCCAGCAGTGGGACAGGAGGCCGTAATCAGCCCCAGCATTTT. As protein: CASSGTGGRNQPQHF.